What follows is one T cell receptor (beta chain) and its context. The CDR3 sequence is 14 residues long. V dropped 0 bases and J dropped 6; count of bases not matched to a gene: 3. The germline V gene has CDR1 SGDLS and CDR2 YYNGEE. These data originate in a study of blood T cell repertoires in COVID-19. Study as a whole: COVID-19 samples from acute and convalescent phases originated in the United States, Italy and Spain. Nucleic acid was either cDNA or gDNA, and it came from T cells, B-cell-depleted T cells, or PBMCs.

Authors' methods: Reference gene primer amplification yielded estimated nucleated cell counts. The assay was immunoSEQ multiplex PCR, and TCRdb's table has in-frame clones only and misses some. The V and J calls and clone size were taken over from that table, and D and trimming were inferred from the DNA. The repertoire holds about 82,000 clones, around 78% seen once, with 36% in the top ten. Seattle enrolled patients during active infection and tracked them longitudinally. Input material: peripheral blood. The TCR was taken from a man aged 55 to 69 with COVID-19, enrolled during active disease. The V gene is TRBV9, the J gene TRBJ1-2, with 9 bases identical to TRBD1. CDR3 DNA sequence: TGTGCCAGCAGCGTAGGGGACAGGGACCATGGCTACACCTTC. Its translation: CASSVGDRDHGYTF.